The rows below give T cell receptor beta chains drawn from one sample of a study of technical replicates of blood from a few donors. The repertoire was sequenced with immunoSEQ multiplex PCR; TCRdb's copy has only in-frame clones and lacks some. The sample includes tens of thousands of clones, roughly 94% of them seen just once. Sequencing was done on a sample of T cells isolated from PBMCs. The source is a human donor in good health. Each CDR3 is given with its conserved first and last residue. The D gene is left open where the match is weak. Clone size appears in some rows only: once, few, many, or a class for an expanded clone.

15 | NA | TRBJ2-7 | TRBV28 | NA | TGTGCCAGCAGGGACCTTTTTCAGGGGTCCTACGAGCAGTACTTC | CASRDLFQGSYEQYF
14 | NA | TRBJ2-1 | TRBV29-1 | NA | TGCAGCGTTGCTGGGACTCCCATTTTCGGCGAGCAGTTCTTC | CSVAGTPIFGEQFF
17 | NA | TRBJ2-1 | TRBV9 | NA | TGTGCCAGCAGCTGGACTACATTGCAGGTGGGGTACAATGAGCAGTTCTTC | CASSWTTLQVGYNEQFF
14 | TRBD2 | TRBJ2-1 | TRBV29-1 | NA | TGCAGCGTTACCGGGACTAGCGGGAGCTATGAGCAGTTCTTC | CSVTGTSGSYEQFF
19 | TRBD2 | TRBJ2-1 | TRBV5-1 | NA | TGCGCCAGCAGCCACCCTAGCGGGAGTCCCCGGAGCTCCTACAATGAGCAGTTCTTC | CASSHPSGSPRSSYNEQFF
13 | TRBD1 | TRBJ2-2 | TRBV9 | NA | TGTGCCAGCAGCGGGGGACAGACCGGGGAGCTGTTTTTT | CASSGGQTGELFF
13 | NA | TRBJ2-7 | TRBV27 | NA | TGTGCCAGCAGTTTATCGGGGGGTTACGAGCAGTACTTC | CASSLSGGYEQYF
17 | NA | TRBJ1-2 | TRBV6-9 | few | TGTGCCAGCAGTTATCCCCGGCCCCAGGGCCAGAGGTATGGCTACACCTTC | CASSYPRPQGQRYGYTF
14 | NA | TRBJ2-7 | TRBV7-9 | NA | TGTGCCAGCAAACAGGGACCGAGCTCCTACGAGCAGTACTTC | CASKQGPSSYEQYF
13 | TRBD1 | TRBJ1-5 | TRBV19 | NA | TGTGCCAGTAAAGGACAGGTAGATCAGCCCCAGCATTTT | CASKGQVDQPQHF
15 | NA | TRBJ2-7 | TRBV14 | NA | TGTGCCAGCAGCCAAGGTCCCGCGGTTCGCTACGAGCAGTACTTC | CASSQGPAVRYEQYF
17 | TRBD2 | TRBJ2-1 | TRBV5-1 | NA | TGCGCCAGCAGCTTGTCGACTAGCGGGAGGGCTACAATGAAGCAGTTCTTC | CASSLSTSGRATMKQFF
14 | TRBD1 | TRBJ2-1 | TRBV5-4 | NA | TGTGCCAGCAGCCGGACAGGGGTCAAAAATGAGCAGTTCTTC | CASSRTGVKNEQFF
14 | NA | TRBJ1-3 | TRBV2 | NA | TGTGCCCCTGGGGGGGGGCTGGCTGGAAACACCATATATTTT | CAPGGGLAGNTIYF
14 | NA | TRBJ1-6 | TRBV7-9 | NA | TGTGCCAGCAGGATAACATCCCATAATTCACCCCTCCACTTT | CASRITSHNSPLHF
14 | NA | TRBJ2-1 | TRBV29-1 | NA | TGCAGCGGGAGTCTGGCGGGCTCCTACAATGAGCAGTTCTTC | CSGSLAGSYNEQFF